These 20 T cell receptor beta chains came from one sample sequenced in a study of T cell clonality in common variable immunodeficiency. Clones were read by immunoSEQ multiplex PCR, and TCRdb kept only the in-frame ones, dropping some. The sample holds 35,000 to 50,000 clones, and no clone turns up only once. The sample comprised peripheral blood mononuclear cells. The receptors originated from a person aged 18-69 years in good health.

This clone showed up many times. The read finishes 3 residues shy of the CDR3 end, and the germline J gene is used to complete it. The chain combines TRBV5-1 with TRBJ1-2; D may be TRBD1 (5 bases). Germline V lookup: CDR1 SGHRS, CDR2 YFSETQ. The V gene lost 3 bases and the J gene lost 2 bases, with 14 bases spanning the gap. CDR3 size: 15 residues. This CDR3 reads CASSSTGARNYGYTF. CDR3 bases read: TGCGCCAGCAGCTCGACTGGGGCAAGGAACTATGGC.

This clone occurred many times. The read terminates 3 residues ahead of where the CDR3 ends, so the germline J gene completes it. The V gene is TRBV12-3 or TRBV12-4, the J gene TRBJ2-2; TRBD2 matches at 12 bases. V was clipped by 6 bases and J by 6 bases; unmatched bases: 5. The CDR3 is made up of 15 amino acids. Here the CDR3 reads CASRRLAGDPGELFF. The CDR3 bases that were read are TGTGCCAGCAGGCGACTAGCGGGAGATCCCGGGGAG.

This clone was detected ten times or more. The sequenced CDR3 bases are TGTGCCAGTACTGCCCGGGGGGACACTGAA. As protein: CASTARGDTE. The complete CDR3 reads CASTARGDTEAFF. The chain recombines TRBV19 with TRBJ1-1, with D perhaps TRBD1 (5 bases). The read terminates 3 residues before the CDR3 end, so the remaining end is supplied by the germline J gene. The CDR3 consists of 13 residues. From germline, CDR1 is LNHDA and CDR2 SQIVND (reference sequence). With 7 bases removed from V and 3 bases from J, the gap between germline ends came to 12 bases. Variable domain in full (rest from reference TRBV19 and TRBJ1-1): DGGITQSPKYLFRKEGQNVTLSCEQNLNHDAMYWYRQDPGQGLRLIYYSQIVNDFQKGDIAEGYSVSREKKESFPLTVTSAQKNPTAFYLCASTARGDTEAFFGQGTRLTVV.

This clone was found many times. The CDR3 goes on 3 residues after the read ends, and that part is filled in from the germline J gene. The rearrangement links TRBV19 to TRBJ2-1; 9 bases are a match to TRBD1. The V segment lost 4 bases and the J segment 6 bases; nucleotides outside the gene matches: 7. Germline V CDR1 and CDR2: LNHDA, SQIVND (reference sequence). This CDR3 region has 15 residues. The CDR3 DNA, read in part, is TGTGCCAGTAGTAAGGGGGACAGGGCCTCCAATGAG. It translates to CASSKGDRASNE. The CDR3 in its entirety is CASSKGDRASNEQFF.

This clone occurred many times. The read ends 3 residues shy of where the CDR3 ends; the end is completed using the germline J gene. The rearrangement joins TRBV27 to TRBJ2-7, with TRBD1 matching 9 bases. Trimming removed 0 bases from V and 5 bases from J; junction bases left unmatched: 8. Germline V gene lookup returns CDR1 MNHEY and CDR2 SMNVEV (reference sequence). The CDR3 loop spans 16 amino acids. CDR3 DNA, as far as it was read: TGTGCCAGCAGTTTATCGGCAGGGGACAGGGCCCACGAG. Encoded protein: CASSLSAGDRAHE. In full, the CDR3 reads CASSLSAGDRAHEQYF.

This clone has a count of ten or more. CDR3 DNA (partial): TGTGCCAGCAGCTTAACAGCGAACACCGGGGAG. Translation: CASSLTANTGE. In full, the CDR3 is CASSLTANTGELFF. The chain is built from TRBV5-5 and TRBJ2-2; D is uncertain. The read stops 3 residues short of the end of the CDR3; the missing end is completed from the germline J gene. The length of the CDR3 is 14 residues. V was pared by 2 bases and J by 0 bases, with 5 bases between. The germline gives CDR1 SGHKS, CDR2 YYEKEE (reference sequence).

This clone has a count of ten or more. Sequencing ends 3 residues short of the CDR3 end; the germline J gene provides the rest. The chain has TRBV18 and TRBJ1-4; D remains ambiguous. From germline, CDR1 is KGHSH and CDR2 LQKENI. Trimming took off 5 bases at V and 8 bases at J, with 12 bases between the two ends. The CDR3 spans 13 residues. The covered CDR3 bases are TGTGCCAGCTCAAGCATACTTCGGGAAAAA. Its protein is CASSSILREK. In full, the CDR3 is CASSSILREKLFF.

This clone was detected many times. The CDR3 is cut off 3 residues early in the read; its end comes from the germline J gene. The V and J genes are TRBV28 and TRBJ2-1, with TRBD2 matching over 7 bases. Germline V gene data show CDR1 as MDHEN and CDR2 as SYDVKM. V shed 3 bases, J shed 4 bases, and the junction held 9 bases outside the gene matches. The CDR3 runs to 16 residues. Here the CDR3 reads CASSFVGGRKYNEQFF. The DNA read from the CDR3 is TGTGCCAGCAGTTTTGTGGGCGGGAGAAAGTACAATGAG.

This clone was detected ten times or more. The covered CDR3 bases are TGTGCCAGCAGCCCAAAACAGGGCTACGAG. This codes for CASSPKQGYE. The entire CDR3 reads CASSPKQGYEQYF. This rearrangement joins TRBV13 to TRBJ2-7; perhaps TRBD1 as D (6 bases). The CDR3 end falls 3 residues outside the read, so it is completed with the germline J gene. CDR1 and CDR2 (germline): PRHDT, FYEKMQ (reference sequence). This CDR3 comprises 13 residues. Trimming stripped 5 bases from V and 3 bases from J, with 11 bases between.

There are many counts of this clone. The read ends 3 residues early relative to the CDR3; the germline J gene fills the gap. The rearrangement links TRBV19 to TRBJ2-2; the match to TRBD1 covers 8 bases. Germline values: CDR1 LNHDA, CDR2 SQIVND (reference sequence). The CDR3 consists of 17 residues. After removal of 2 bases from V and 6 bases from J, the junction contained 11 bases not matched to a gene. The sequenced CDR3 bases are TGTGCCAGTAGTATATCCCGGACAGGGAGAGACGCCGGGGAG. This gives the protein CASSISRTGRDAGE. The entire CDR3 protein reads CASSISRTGRDAGELFF.

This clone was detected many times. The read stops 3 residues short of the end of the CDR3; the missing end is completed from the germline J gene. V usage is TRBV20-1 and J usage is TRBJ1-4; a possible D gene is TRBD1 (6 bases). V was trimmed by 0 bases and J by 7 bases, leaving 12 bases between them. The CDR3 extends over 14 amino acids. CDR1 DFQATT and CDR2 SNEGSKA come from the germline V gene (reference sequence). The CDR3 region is CSAREVGGGEKLFF. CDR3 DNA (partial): TGCAGTGCTAGAGAAGTAGGGGGAGGTGAAAAA.

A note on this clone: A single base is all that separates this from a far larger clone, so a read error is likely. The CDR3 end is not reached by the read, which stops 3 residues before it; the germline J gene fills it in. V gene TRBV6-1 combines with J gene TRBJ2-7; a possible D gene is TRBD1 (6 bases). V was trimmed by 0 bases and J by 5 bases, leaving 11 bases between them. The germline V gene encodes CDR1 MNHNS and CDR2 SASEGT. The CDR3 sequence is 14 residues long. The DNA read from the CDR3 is TGTGCCAGCAGTGAAGCACGCGACAGGAACGAG. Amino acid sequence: CASSEARDRNE. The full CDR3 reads CASSEARDRNEQYF.

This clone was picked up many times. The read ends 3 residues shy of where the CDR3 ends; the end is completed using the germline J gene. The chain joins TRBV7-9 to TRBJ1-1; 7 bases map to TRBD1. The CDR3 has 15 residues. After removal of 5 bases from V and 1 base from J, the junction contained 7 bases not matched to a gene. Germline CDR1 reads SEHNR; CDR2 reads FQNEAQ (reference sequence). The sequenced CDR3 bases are TGTGCCAGCAGCGCCCTGACAGGGAGGAACACTGAA. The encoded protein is CASSALTGRNTE. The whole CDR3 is CASSALTGRNTEAFF.

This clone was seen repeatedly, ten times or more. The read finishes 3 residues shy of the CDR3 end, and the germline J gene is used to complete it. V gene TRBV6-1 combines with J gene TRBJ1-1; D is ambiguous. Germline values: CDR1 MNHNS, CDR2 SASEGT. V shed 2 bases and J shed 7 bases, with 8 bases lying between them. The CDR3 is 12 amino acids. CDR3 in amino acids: CASSEFGVEAFF. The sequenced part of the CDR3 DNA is TGTGCCAGCAGTGAATTCGGGGTTGAA.

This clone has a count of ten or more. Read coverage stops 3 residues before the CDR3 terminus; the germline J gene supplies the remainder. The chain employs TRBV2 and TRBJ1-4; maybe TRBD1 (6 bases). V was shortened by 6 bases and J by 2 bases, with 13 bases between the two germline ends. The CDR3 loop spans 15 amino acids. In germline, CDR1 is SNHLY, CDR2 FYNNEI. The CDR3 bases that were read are TGTGCCAGCAGGCTGGGGGGGCCGACTAATGAAAAA. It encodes CASRLGGPTNEK. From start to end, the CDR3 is CASRLGGPTNEKLFF.

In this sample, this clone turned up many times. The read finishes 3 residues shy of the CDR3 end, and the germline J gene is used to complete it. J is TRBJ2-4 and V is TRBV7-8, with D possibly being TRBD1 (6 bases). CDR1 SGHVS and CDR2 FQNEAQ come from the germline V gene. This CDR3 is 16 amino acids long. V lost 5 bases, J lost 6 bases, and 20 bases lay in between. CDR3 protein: CASSTMRLDSGNIQYF. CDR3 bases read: TGTGCCAGCAGCACGATGAGGCTGGACAGTGGAAACATT.

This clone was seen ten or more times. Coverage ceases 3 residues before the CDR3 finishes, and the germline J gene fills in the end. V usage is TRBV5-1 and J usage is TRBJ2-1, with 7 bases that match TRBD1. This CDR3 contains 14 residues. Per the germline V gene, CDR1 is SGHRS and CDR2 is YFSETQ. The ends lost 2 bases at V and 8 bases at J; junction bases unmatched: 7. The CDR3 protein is CASSLKGASDEQFF. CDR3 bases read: TGCGCCAGCAGCTTAAAGGGGGCCAGCGATGAG. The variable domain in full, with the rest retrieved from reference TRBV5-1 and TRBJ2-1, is KAGVTQTPRYLIKTRGQQVTLSCSPISGHRSVSWYQQTPGQGLQFLFEYFSETQRNKGNFPGRFSGRQFSNSRSEMNVSTLELGDSALYLCASSLKGASDEQFFGPGTRLTVL.

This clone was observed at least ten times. The CDR3 here is CASSQVLSGSYNEQFF. CDR3 DNA (partial): TGCGCCAGCAGCCAAGTCCTCTCCGGTTCCTACAATGAG. The rearrangement uses TRBV4-1 and TRBJ2-1; no reliable D call. Coverage ceases 3 residues before the CDR3 finishes, and the germline J gene fills in the end. The CDR3 spans 16 residues. The V and J ends lost 1 base and 1 base respectively, with 11 bases between them. CDR1 is MGHRA and CDR2 is YSYEKL in the germline V gene.

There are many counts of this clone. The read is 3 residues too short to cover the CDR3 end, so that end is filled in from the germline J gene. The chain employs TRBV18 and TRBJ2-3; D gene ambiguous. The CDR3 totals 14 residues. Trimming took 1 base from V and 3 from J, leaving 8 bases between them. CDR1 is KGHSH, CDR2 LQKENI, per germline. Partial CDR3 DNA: TGTGCCAGCTCACCACGAGGTATTACAGATACG. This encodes CASSPRGITDT. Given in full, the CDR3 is CASSPRGITDTQYF.

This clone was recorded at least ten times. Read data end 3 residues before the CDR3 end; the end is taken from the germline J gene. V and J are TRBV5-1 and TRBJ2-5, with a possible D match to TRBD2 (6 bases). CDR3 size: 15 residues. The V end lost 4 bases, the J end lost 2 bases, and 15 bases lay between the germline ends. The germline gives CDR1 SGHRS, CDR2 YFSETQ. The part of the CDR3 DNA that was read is TGCGCCAGCAGCCCCTTTACTAGCAAGCAAGAGACC. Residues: CASSPFTSKQET. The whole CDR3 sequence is CASSPFTSKQETQYF.